This entry features one T cell receptor beta chain sequence. Antigen specificity is unknown. In the PCR, 60 Vbeta and 13 Jbeta primers were used. Here immunoSEQ multiplex PCR was the method, and the copy in TCRdb shows in-frame clones only, minus some. The sample holds under 200,000 clones; roughly 80% are singletons and the top ten take about 2.4%. The data originate from a study of cytomegalovirus exposure and HLA in healthy donors. The germline V gene has CDR1 SNHLY and CDR2 FYNNEI. V lost 7 bases to trimming and J lost 3 bases; unmatched junction nucleotides: 7. This CDR3 spans 14 amino acids. Healthy bone marrow donors made up the cohort. Whole-study findings and limits: Among TCR beta chains, those listed as cytomegalovirus-associated numbered some 160. In a later analysis, parvovirus B19, influenza, CMV and Epstein-Barr virus appeared linked to several top co-occurrence clusters. In a later analysis, productive TCRs from donors in an Asian-associated ancestry cluster reportedly carried fewer N-insertions than the cohort mean.

The V call is TRBV2, the J call TRBJ2-7, with TRBD1 matching over 9 bases. The sequenced material came from PBMCs. The TCR originated in a man aged 55 to 70 in good health and CMV-seronegative. For the CDR3, the DNA is TGTGCCAGCATTGCGGGGACAGGGAGCTACGAGCAGTACTTC. It codes for CASIAGTGSYEQYF.